Shown below are 4 T cell receptor beta chains from a single sample sequenced in a study of regulatory T cells in long-lasting Graves disease. Building the TCR beta libraries relied on iRepertoire HTBI primers, and CDR3 regions underwent Arm-PCR. A single record per CDR3 protein comes from TCRdb applying MiXCR to the multiplex PCR reads. The table lists 600,000 to 850,000 distinct CDR3 sequences, approximately 29% of them singletons. Time point indicated: persistent/refractory GD, antithyroid drugs over 5 years with positive TRAb. Extracted RNA from PBMCs served as the source of the TCR library. The sequencing used peripheral blood mononuclear cells (PBMCs), collected when the disease was refractory, from a patient treated with antithyroid drugs. Every receptor here comes from a female donor with Graves disease.

CDR3 nucleotides: TGTGCCATCAGGTCCGGGACAGGGGATTTCTACGAGCAGTACTTC. Protein: CAIRSGTGDFYEQYF. The chain is built from TRBV10-3 and TRBJ2-7, with 10 positions matching TRBD1. The germline V gene encodes CDR1 ENHRY and CDR2 SYGVKD. This CDR3 comprises 15 residues. V lost 6 bases to trimming and J lost 3 bases; unmatched junction nucleotides: 8.

This clonotype was recorded at least ten times. J is TRBJ1-5 and V is TRBV2; D is uncertain. Deletions cut 6 bases from V and 0 bases from J, with 12 bases between. The CDR3 sequence is 15 residues long. Germline V CDR1 and CDR2: SNHLY, FYNNEI. DNA for the CDR3: TGTGCCAGCAGGCCGGGCCCTTATAGCAATCAGCCCCAGCATTTT. It specifies CASRPGPYSNQPQHF.

The chain uses TRBV6-4 and TRBJ1-5; maybe TRBD1 (6 bases). V shed 6 bases and J shed 4 bases, with 16 bases lying between them. The CDR3 loop spans 15 amino acids. The germline V gene encodes CDR1 MRHNA and CDR2 SNTAGT. The CDR3 sequence is CASSKRQETNQPQHF. In nucleotides, the CDR3 is TGTGCCAGCAGCAAGAGACAGGAGACAAATCAGCCCCAGCATTTT.

V gene TRBV20-1 combines with J gene TRBJ2-7, with 7 positions matching TRBD2. The CDR3 totals 14 residues. The J segment lost 0 bases and the V segment lost 1 base, leaving 3 bases of the junction unmatched. CDR1 and CDR2 from the germline V gene are DFQATT and SNEGSKA (reference sequence). The CDR3 here is CSARAGGISYEQYF. The CDR3 DNA sequence: TGCAGTGCTAGAGCGGGAGGCATCTCCTACGAGCAGTACTTC.